This T cell receptor (beta chain) was observed in a study of blood T cell dynamics during melanoma immunotherapy. Time point noted: pre-treatment baseline. One draw preceded checkpoint blockade; another followed its first cycle at week 3. Apart from a couple of fast progressors, RECIST 1.1 response was judged 12 weeks post-infusion. This CDR3 is built from 14 residues. V gave up 5 bases and J gave up 7 bases, with 12 bases separating them. The germline gives CDR1 SGHAT, CDR2 FQNNGV. The assay was immunoSEQ multiplex PCR, and TCRdb's table has in-frame clones only and misses some. The sample has about 18,000 clones; roughly nine tenths are singletons.

The input for sequencing was blood, taken from a patient treated with checkpoint blockade. V and J are TRBV11-2 and TRBJ1-6; possible D gene TRBD1, 5 bases. This receptor was obtained from a human donor with melanoma. The CDR3 spells CASSTSGRNSPLHF. CDR3 coding DNA: TGTGCCAGCAGCACGTCGGGACGGAATTCACCCCTCCACTTT.